This T cell receptor beta chain was sequenced for a study of metastatic and nonmetastatic thyroid tumors. TCRdb ran MiXCR on the PCR reads. The sample lists tens of thousands of clones; about 24% were seen once. This clone was counted at least ten times. The length of the CDR3 is 12 residues. Trimming removed 5 bases from V and 9 bases from J; junction bases left unmatched: 3. Germline loops: CDR1 SEHNR, CDR2 FQNEAQ (reference sequence). Prior to thyroid surgery, none of the patients had received any treatment. The clonotype originates from a male donor with papillary thyroid cancer or a benign thyroid nodule (not recorded which). Some clones in this sample may be carry-over from other donors' samples. The sequenced sample consisted of blood. V gene TRBV7-9 combines with J gene TRBJ2-1, with 8 positions matching TRBD2. The CDR3 is CASSPGGGEQFF. The CDR3 DNA follows: TGTGCCAGCAGCCCGGGGGGGGGTGAGCAGTTCTTC. Complete variable domain (other parts from reference TRBV7-9 and TRBJ2-1): DTGVSQNPRHKITKRGQNVTFRCDPISEHNRLYWYRQTLGQGPEFLTYFQNEAQLEKSRLLSDRFSAERPKGSFSTLEIQRTEQGDSAMYLCASSPGGGEQFFGPGTRLTVL.